This T cell receptor beta chain was captured by sequencing in a study of OX40 agonist ivuxolimab in advanced cancers. With respect to the entire study: Ivuxolimab was an agonistic, fully human IgG2 monoclonal antibody directed against OX40 (CD134), a costimulatory receptor. Intravenous ivuxolimab was administered to patients every 2 weeks at six dose levels: 0.01, 0.1, 0.3, 1.5, 3 and 10 mg/kg. Of the approximately 50 dose-escalation patients, hepatocellular carcinoma was present in around 20, melanoma in around 15, renal cell carcinoma in 9 and head and neck cancer in 9. In the dose-escalation cohort, around 80% of patients were male, and the mean age was 60 years with a range of roughly 23 to 90. Patients were allowed to have had prior anti-PD-1, anti-PD-L1 or anti-CTLA-4 therapy, and approximately 37% of the dose-escalation patients had been treated with checkpoint inhibitors. Three dose-escalation patients achieved partial responses, one with hepatocellular carcinoma and two with cutaneous melanoma. Peripheral TCRbeta sequencing aimed to test whether ivuxolimab altered TCR sequence diversity and caused clonal T-cell expansion. The monotherapy dose-escalation portion (N ≈ 57 patients) of the phase I ivuxolimab trial is reported in the paper.

The CDR1 and CDR2 encoded by the germline V gene (reference sequence) are MNHEY and SMNVEV. Its CDR3 holds 15 amino acids, cysteine through phenylalanine. The CDR3 DNA has 45 bases and is translated from base 1. Compared with germline, V lacks 0 bases and J lacks 3 bases; bases without a gene match: 1. The trial excluded patients who had a history of autoimmune disease or who were on systemic immunosuppression. Peripheral blood for TCR sequencing was collected from all dose cohorts at baseline, on cycle 4 day 1, and on cycle 7 day 1. The samples were drawn from a first-in-human, open-label, multicenter phase I dose-escalation trial of ivuxolimab. The trial enrolled adults with locally advanced or metastatic head and neck squamous cell, hepatocellular, melanoma or renal cell carcinoma. Before TCR sequencing, CD4+ and CD8+ T cells were separately sorted from peripheral blood. Overall study outcomes, separate from this receptor: The antigen specificity of the peripheral T cells that underwent clonal expansion was not determined. At doses from 0.1 to 3.0 mg/kg, clonal expansion was seen in both CD4+ and CD8+ blood T cells between baseline and week 6. After ivuxolimab, CD8+ T cells had more expanded clones than CD4+ T cells on average. Low levels of normalized T-cell clonal expansion were also shown by some nonresponding patients. In the 0.1-3.0 mg/kg groups, partial responders were among the patients with the lowest normalized peripheral clonal expansion, particularly in CD8+ T cells.

About this clone itself: No antigen is known for it. No much larger clone exists at a distance of one base, and base qualities are not known.

For sequencing of the TCRbeta CDR3 region, genomic DNA was extracted from the sorted cells. The immunoSEQ Assay was used for sequencing of TCRbeta CDR3 regions. TCRdb limited this immuneACCESS table to in-frame rearrangements with V and J called. A share of clones is missing; checked studies link under half to unresolved V genes, and the rest is unexplained. This sample gives about 53,000 clones in total; roughly nine tenths of them show up just once. The ten largest clones add up to approximately 11% of the sample. The receptor was isolated from an adult with an advanced solid tumor such as melanoma, head and neck, liver or kidney cancer. Source: CD4+ or CD8+ T cells sorted from blood, taken in a trial of the OX40 agonist ivuxolimab. This chain is built from TRBV27 and TRBJ2-7; 11 central bases correspond to TRBD1. The CDR3 loop reads CASSLSGTGGYEQYF. The DNA sequence is TGTGCCAGCAGTTTATCCGGGACAGGGGGCTACGAGCAGTACTTC.